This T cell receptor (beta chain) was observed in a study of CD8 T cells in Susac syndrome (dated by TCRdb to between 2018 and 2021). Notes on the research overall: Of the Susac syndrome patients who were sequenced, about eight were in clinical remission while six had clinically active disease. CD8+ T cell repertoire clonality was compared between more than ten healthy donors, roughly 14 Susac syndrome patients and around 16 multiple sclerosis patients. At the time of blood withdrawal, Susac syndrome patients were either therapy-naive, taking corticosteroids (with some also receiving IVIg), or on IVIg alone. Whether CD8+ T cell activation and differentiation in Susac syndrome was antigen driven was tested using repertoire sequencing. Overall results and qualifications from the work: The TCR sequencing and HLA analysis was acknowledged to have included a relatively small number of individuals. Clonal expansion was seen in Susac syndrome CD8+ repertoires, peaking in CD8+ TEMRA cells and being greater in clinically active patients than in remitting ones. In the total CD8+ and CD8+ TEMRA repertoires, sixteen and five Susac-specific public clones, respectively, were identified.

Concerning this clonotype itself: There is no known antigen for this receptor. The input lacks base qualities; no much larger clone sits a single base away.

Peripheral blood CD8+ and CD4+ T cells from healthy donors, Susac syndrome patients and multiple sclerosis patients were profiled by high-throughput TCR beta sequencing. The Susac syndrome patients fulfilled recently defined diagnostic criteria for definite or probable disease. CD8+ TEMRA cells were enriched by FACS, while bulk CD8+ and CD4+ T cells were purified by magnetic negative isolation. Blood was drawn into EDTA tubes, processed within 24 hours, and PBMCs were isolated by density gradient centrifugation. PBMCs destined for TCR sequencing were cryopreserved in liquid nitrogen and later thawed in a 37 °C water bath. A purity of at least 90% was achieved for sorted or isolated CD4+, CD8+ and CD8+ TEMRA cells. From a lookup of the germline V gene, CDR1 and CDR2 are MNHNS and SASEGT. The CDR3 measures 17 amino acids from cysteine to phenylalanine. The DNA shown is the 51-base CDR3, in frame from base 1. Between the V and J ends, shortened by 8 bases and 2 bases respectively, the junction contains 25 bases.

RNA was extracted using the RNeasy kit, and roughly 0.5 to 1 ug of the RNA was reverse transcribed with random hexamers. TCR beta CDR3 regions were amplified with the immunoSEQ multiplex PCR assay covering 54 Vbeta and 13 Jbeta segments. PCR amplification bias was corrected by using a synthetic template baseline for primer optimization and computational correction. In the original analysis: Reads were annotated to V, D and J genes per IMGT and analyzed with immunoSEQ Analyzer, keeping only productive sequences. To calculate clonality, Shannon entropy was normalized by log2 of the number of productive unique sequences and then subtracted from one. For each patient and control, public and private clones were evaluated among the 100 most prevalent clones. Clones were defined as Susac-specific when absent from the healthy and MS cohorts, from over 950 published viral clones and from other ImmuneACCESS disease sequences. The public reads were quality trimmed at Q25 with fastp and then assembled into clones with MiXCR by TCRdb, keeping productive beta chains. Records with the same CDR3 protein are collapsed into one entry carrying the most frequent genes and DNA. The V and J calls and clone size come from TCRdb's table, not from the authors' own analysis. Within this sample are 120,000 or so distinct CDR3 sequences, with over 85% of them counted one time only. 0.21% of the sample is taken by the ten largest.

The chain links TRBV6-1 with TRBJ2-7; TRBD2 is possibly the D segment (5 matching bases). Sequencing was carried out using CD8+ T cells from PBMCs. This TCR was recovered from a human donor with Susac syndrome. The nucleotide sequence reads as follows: TGTGCCAGCCTCCAAGGCACAGAGGATTGGAGGACCTACGAGCAGTACTTC. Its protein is CASLQGTEDWRTYEQYF.